This T cell receptor (beta chain) was identified in a study of cytomegalovirus exposure and HLA in healthy donors. Points from the study as a whole: In vitro assays verified that three CMV-associated chains recognized CMV antigens specifically.

In the PCR, 60 Vbeta and 13 Jbeta primers were used. Using immunoSEQ multiplex PCR, the repertoire was profiled, and TCRdb retains in-frame clones only, with some absent. Here the sample table reports around 200,000 clones. The germline gives CDR1 ENHRY, CDR2 SYGVKD. V was clipped by 4 bases and J by 5 bases; unmatched bases: 7. The CDR3 totals 14 residues. To note about this clone: Its antigen is still unknown.

The rearrangement links TRBV10-3 to TRBJ2-7; 8 positions match TRBD1. Material: PBMCs. This sequence was found in a woman aged 25 to 39 in good health and CMV-seropositive. In DNA form, the CDR3 reads TGTGCCATCAGTGGGACAGGGCCCCCTAACGAGCAGTACTTC. Translating it yields CAISGTGPPNEQYF.